This TCR beta chain was retrieved from a study of shared clonotypes between healthy human individuals. Study findings and constraints: Some clonotypes were shared by all four sorted-subset donors, while others were not shared. The non-shared ones had lower generation probabilities than the shared ones. Of the naive CD4 clonotypes, approximately 5% were shared across four donors.

Clones were sequenced by immunoSEQ multiplex PCR, and TCRdb holds only the in-frame ones, with some missing. Here the sample spans some 2 million clones, around 96% being singletons. Remarks on this clone: Antigen unknown.

CD45RO-negative, CCR7-positively selected cells formed the naive CD8 fraction, excluding terminally differentiated effector memory CD45RA+ cells. This CDR3 has 15 residues. Unmatched junction bases numbered 7, after V lost 0 bases and J lost 8 bases. Germline assignment: CDR1 SGDLS and CDR2 YYNGEE. The V gene is TRBV9, the J gene TRBJ2-1; TRBD2 agrees at 8 bases. Sequencing was carried out using naive CD8+ T cells sorted from blood. The receptor's source is a man aged 18 to 29 in good health. CDR3 region: CASSVGDSGKYEQFF. The DNA of the CDR3 is TGTGCCAGCAGCGTAGGGGATAGCGGGAAGTATGAGCAGTTCTTC. The full variable domain, with the rest looked up from reference TRBV9 and TRBJ2-1, is DSGVTQTPKHLITATGQRVTLRCSPRSGDLSVYWYQQSLDQGLQFLIQYYNGEERAKGNILERFSAQQFPDLHSELNLSSLELGDSALYFCASSVGDSGKYEQFFGPGTRLTVL.